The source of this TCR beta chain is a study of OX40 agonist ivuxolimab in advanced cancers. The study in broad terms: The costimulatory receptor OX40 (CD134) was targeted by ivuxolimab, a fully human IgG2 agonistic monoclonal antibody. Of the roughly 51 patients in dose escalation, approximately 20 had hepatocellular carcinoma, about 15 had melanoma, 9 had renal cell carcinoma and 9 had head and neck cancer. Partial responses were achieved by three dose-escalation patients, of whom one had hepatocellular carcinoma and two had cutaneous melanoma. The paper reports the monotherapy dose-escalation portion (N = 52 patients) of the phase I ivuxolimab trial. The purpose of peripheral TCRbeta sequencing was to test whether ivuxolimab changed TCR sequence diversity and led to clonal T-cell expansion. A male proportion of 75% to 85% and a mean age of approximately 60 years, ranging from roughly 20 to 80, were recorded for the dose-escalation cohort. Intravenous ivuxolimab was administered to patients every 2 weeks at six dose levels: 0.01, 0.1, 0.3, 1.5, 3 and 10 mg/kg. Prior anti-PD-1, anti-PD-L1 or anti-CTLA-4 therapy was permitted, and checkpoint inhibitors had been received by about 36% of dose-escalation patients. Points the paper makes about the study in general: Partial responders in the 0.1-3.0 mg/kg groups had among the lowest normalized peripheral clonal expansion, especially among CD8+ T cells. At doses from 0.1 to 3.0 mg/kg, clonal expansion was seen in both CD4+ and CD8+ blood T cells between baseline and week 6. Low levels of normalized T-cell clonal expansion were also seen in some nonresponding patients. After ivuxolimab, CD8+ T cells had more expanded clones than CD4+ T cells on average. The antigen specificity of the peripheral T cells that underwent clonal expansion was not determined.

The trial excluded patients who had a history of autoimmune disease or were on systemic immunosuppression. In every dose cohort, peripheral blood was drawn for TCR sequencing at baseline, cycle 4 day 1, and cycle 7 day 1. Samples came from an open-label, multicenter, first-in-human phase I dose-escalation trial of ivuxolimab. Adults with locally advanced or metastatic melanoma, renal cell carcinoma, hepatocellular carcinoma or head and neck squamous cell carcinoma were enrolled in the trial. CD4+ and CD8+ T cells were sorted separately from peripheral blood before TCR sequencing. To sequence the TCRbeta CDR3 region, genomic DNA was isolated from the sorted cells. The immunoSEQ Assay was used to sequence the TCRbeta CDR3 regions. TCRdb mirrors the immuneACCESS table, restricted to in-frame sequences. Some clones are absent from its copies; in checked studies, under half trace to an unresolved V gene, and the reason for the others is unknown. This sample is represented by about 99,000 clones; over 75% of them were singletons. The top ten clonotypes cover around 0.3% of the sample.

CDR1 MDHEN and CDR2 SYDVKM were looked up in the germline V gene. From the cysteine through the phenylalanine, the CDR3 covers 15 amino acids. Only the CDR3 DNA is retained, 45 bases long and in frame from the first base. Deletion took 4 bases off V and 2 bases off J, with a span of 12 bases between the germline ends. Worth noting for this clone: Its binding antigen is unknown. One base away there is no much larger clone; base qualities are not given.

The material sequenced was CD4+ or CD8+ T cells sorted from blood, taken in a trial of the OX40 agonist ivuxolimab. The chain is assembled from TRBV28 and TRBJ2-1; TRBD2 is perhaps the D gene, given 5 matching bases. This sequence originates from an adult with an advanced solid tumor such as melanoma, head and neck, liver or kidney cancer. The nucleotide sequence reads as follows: TGTGCCAGCAGTTCAAACCCCGGGACCTACAATGAGCAGTTCTTC. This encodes CASSSNPGTYNEQFF. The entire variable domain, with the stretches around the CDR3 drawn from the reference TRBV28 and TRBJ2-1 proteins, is DVKVTQSSRYLVKRTGEKVFLECVQDMDHENMFWYRQDPGLGLRLIYFSYDVKMKEKGDIPEGYSVSREKKERFSLILESASTNQTSMYLCASSSNPGTYNEQFFGPGTRLTVL.